One and the same sample provided the 15 T cell receptor beta chains below, sequenced in a study of early T cells in non-severe SARS-CoV-2 infection. From the 5' RACE reads, TCRdb called clonotypes with MiXCR, one entry per CDR3 protein. The sample lists under 60,000 distinct CDR3 sequences; 8% to 10% were seen once. Sequencing was done on a sample of whole blood. The source is an adult who was a healthcare worker with PCR-confirmed SARS-CoV-2 infection or an uninfected control (not recorded which).

This clonotype was recorded at least ten times. The chain links TRBV3-1 to TRBJ2-1, with 10 bases lining up with TRBD2. CDR1 LGHDT and CDR2 YNNKEL come from the germline V gene (reference sequence). The junction had 5 bases not matched to a gene; V was cut back by 8 bases and J by 7 bases. The CDR3 sequence is 13 residues long. CDR3 in amino acids: CASGTSALNEQFF. As DNA, the CDR3 is TGTGCCAGCGGGACTAGCGCCTTGAATGAGCAGTTCTTC.

Ten or more counts support this clonotype. The rearrangement uses TRBV5-1 and TRBJ1-4; no definite D call. CDR3 size: 13 residues. CDR1 and CDR2 (germline): SGHRS, YFSETQ. V was trimmed by 0 bases and J by 8 bases, leaving 8 bases between them. This CDR3 is CASSLDIKEKLFF. The DNA of the CDR3 is TGCGCCAGCAGCTTGGACATCAAGGAAAAACTGTTTTTT.

This chain connects TRBV7-8 to TRBJ2-1; D unresolved. CDR1 is SGHVS, CDR2 FQNEAQ, per germline. This CDR3 has 17 amino acids. Trimming took 1 base from V and 0 from J, leaving 13 bases between them. In DNA form, the CDR3 reads TGTGCCAGCAGCTTAGAGGAAAGCGTGAGCTCCTACAATGAGCAGTTCTTC. Amino acid sequence: CASSLEESVSSYNEQFF.

This chain's CDR3 is CASSLWGQETQYF. The DNA of the CDR3 is TGTGCCAGCAGTTTATGGGGGCAAGAGACCCAGTACTTC. The chain has TRBV27 and TRBJ2-5; perhaps D is TRBD1 or TRBD2 (5 bases each). CDR3 length: 13 amino acids. V lost 1 base and J lost 2, with 5 bases in between. Germline CDR1 reads MNHEY; CDR2 reads SMNVEV (reference sequence).

This CDR3 is CSGATTVNTEAFF. As DNA, the CDR3 is TGCAGTGGGGCTACGACGGTTAACACTGAAGCTTTCTTT. The chain is built from TRBV20-1 and TRBJ1-1, with D uncertain. Trimming pared 7 bases from V and 2 bases from J, leaving 14 bases between. The CDR3 spans 13 residues. Germline V lookup: CDR1 DFQATT, CDR2 SNEGSKA (reference sequence).

This clonotype was counted a few times. As DNA, the CDR3 is TGTGCCAGCAGCTCCCAACATCGGGGGGAGCAGTACTTC. Protein: CASSSQHRGEQYF. The chain joins TRBV11-2 to TRBJ2-7; perhaps TRBD2 as D (6 bases). This CDR3 contains 13 residues. The V gene lost 4 bases and the J gene lost 7 bases, with 14 bases spanning the gap. Germline V gene lookup returns CDR1 SGHAT and CDR2 FQNNGV.

This clonotype was detected only a few times. The genes are TRBV18 and TRBJ1-1; D remains ambiguous. The V gene lost 3 bases and the J gene lost 0 bases, with 8 bases spanning the gap. The CDR3 spans 14 residues. The V gene's germline CDR1 is KGHSH and CDR2 LQKENI. The CDR3 DNA follows: TGTGCCAGCTCACCGGCGGGTATGAACACTGAAGCTTTCTTT. Protein product: CASSPAGMNTEAFF.

V is TRBV19 and J is TRBJ1-1; D gene ambiguous. CDR1 and CDR2 from the germline V gene are LNHDA and SQIVND (reference sequence). There are 13 residues in the CDR3. V was trimmed by 7 bases and J by 5 bases, leaving 14 bases between them. The CDR3 nucleotides read TGTGCCAGTACTCCTTCGGGCAGGACTGAAGCTTTCTTT. As protein: CASTPSGRTEAFF.

This clonotype came up many times. The rearrangement uses TRBV2 and TRBJ2-1, with 7 bases matching TRBD2. Germline V gene data show CDR1 as SNHLY and CDR2 as FYNNEI. Germline trimming cut 6 bases from V and 2 bases from J; bases unmatched to any gene: 4. CDR3 length equals 14 residues. The CDR3 sequence is CASSPSGTYNEQFF. CDR3 DNA: TGTGCCAGCAGCCCTAGCGGAACCTACAATGAGCAGTTCTTC. Drawing the rest from reference TRBV2 and TRBJ2-1, the complete variable domain is EPEVTQTPSHQVTQMGQEVILRCVPISNHLYFYWYRQILGQKVEFLVSFYNNEISEKSEIFDDQFSVERPDGSNFTLKIRSTKLEDSAMYFCASSPSGTYNEQFFGPGTRLTVL.

This chain connects TRBV9 to TRBJ2-7; unclear D gene. In germline, CDR1 is SGDLS, CDR2 YYNGEE. With 0 bases removed from V and 2 bases from J, the gap between germline ends came to 12 bases. This CDR3 has 15 amino acids. The CDR3 region is CASSVDYASTYEQYF. CDR3 DNA sequence: TGTGCCAGCAGCGTAGACTATGCAAGCACCTACGAGCAGTACTTC.

The chain uses TRBV10-2 and TRBJ2-7; D possibly corresponds to TRBD1 (5 bases). This CDR3 region has 11 residues. From germline, CDR1 is WSHSY and CDR2 SAAADI. The V gene lost 7 bases and the J gene lost 7 bases, with 11 bases spanning the gap. The CDR3 nucleotides are TGCGCCAGCATGGGGCTATTGGAGCAGTACTTC. This codes for CASMGLLEQYF.

This clonotype was picked up a small number of times. The chain employs TRBV11-2 and TRBJ2-7, with D perhaps matching TRBD2 (6 bases). CDR3 length: 14 residues. V was cut by 4 bases and J by 3 bases, with 13 bases left in between. From germline, CDR1 is SGHAT and CDR2 FQNNGV. Written as DNA, the CDR3 is TGTGCCAGCAGCTCGACAGCGGGCCTCTACGAGCAGTACTTC. This encodes CASSSTAGLYEQYF.

This clonotype was seen a few times. The V call is TRBV4-1, the J call TRBJ2-7, with 9 positions matching TRBD1. Germline V lookup: CDR1 MGHRA, CDR2 YSYEKL. The CDR3 contains 15 residues. Unmatched junction bases numbered 5, after V lost 2 bases and J lost 3 bases. DNA of the CDR3: TGCGCCAGCAGCCAAACCGGGACAGGGATCTACGAGCAGTACTTC. Translation gives CASSQTGTGIYEQYF.

The chain employs TRBV7-2 and TRBJ1-2; D is undetermined. Germline assignment: CDR1 SGHTA and CDR2 FQGNSA. This CDR3 has 13 residues. V gave up 0 bases and J gave up 4 bases, with 6 bases separating them. CDR3 sequence: CASSLALVYGYTF. The DNA of the CDR3 is TGTGCCAGCAGCTTAGCGCTGGTCTATGGCTACACCTTC. Filled out from reference TRBV7-2 and TRBJ1-2, the complete variable domain reads GAGVSQSPSNKVTEKGKDVELRCDPISGHTALYWYRQSLGQGLEFLIYFQGNSAPDKSGLPSDRFSAERTGGSVSTLTIQRTQQEDSAVYLCASSLALVYGYTFGSGTRLTVV.

This clonotype has at least ten counts. The rearrangement joins TRBV29-1 to TRBJ2-1, with TRBD2 as a possible D gene (7 bases). With 7 bases removed from V and 2 bases from J, the gap between germline ends came to 12 bases. This CDR3 has 13 residues. Germline-derived CDR1 and CDR2 are SQVTM and ANQGSEA. This CDR3 reads CSAKGGPYNEQFF. In DNA, the CDR3 is TGCAGCGCAAAGGGGGGGCCCTACAATGAGCAGTTCTTC.